This T cell receptor (beta chain) appears in the sequencing data of a study of CD8+CD57+ T cells in acquired aplastic anemia. Study-level information: DNA from sorted CD4+ and CD8+ cells averaged approximately 3.5 ug. Read counts for CD4+ cells (from healthy donors) averaged about 10.8 million. Study-wide results and caveats: Both patients and controls carried the same twenty-nine CD8+ CDR3 sequences.

This clonotype was observed a handful of times. Its antigen is unidentified. The germline CDR1 and CDR2 sequences are GTSNPN and SVGIG (reference sequence). CDR3 length: 14 amino acids. Trimming removed 4 bases from V and 2 bases from J; junction bases left unmatched: 6. Genomic DNA templated the TCR beta VDJ and CDR3 profiling. TCRdb re-called the reads through MiXCR, storing one row per CDR3 protein. This sample yields about 160,000 distinct CDR3 sequences, of which roughly 48% are seen a single time; around 0.96% belongs to the top ten. Material: sorted CD4+, CD8+, or CD8+CD57+ T cells (not recorded which) from PBMCs. The J gene is TRBJ1-1, the V gene TRBV30; 8 nucleotides match TRBD1. The TCR originated in a human donor in good health. CDR3 residues: CAWTGQAQNTEAFF. The CDR3 nucleotides read TGTGCCTGGACGGGACAGGCTCAAAACACTGAAGCTTTCTTT.